Following are 7 T cell receptor beta chains from one sample sequenced in a study of CD8 T cells in Susac syndrome. The RNA input was roughly 0.45 to 1 ug, and it was reverse transcribed with random hexamers. TCRdb itself ran the immunoSEQ multiplex PCR reads through MiXCR, one entry per CDR3 protein. This table has about 180,000 distinct CDR3 sequences, 90% to 96% appearing once. Sequencing input: CD4+ T cells from PBMCs. These receptors were collected from a human donor with multiple sclerosis.

The J gene is TRBJ2-1, the V gene TRBV24-1; 7 bases fit TRBD2. The ends lost 6 bases at V and 8 bases at J; junction bases unmatched: 6. The germline CDR1 and CDR2 sequences are KGHDR and SFDVKD. The CDR3 is 13 amino acids. CDR3 sequence: CATSWGGRDEQFF. The CDR3 DNA is TGTGCCACCAGTTGGGGGGGGAGGGATGAGCAGTTCTTC.

The chain employs TRBV4-3 and TRBJ1-6; D is uncertain. The CDR3 loop spans 15 amino acids. Trimming shortened V by 0 bases and J by 7 bases, and 10 bases separated the two germline ends. Germline CDR1 reads LGHNA; CDR2 reads YSLEER. The CDR3 reads CASSQDGGRNSPLHF. The CDR3 bases are TGCGCCAGCAGCCAAGATGGAGGGCGCAATTCACCCCTCCACTTT.

The chain carries TRBV20-1 and TRBJ2-7; tentative D call: TRBD1 (5 bases). Trimming shortened V by 1 base and J by 1 base, and 11 bases separated the two germline ends. The CDR3 loop spans 14 amino acids. The germline CDR1 and CDR2 sequences are DFQATT and SNEGSKA (reference sequence). The CDR3 DNA follows: TGCAGTGCTAGAGGCATCGACAGATCCTACGAGCAGTACTTC. This codes for CSARGIDRSYEQYF.

The rearrangement links TRBV2 to TRBJ2-3; 12 nucleotides agree with TRBD1. J lost 4 bases, V lost 6 bases, and 5 bases had no gene match. Germline-derived CDR1 and CDR2 are SNHLY and FYNNEI. The CDR3 is 15 residues long. CDR3: CASSRDRGPSDTQYF. The CDR3, as DNA: TGTGCCAGCAGCCGGGACAGGGGGCCATCAGATACGCAGTATTTT.

This chain links TRBV30 with TRBJ1-1; TRBD1 matches at 8 bases. V lost 2 bases to trimming and J lost 12 bases; unmatched junction nucleotides: 8. Germline V CDR1 and CDR2: GTSNPN, SVGIG (reference sequence). The CDR3 has 12 residues. The CDR3 DNA reads as TGTGCCTGGAGTATATGGACAGGGATGCCTTTCTTT. Translating it yields CAWSIWTGMPFF.

The rearrangement joins TRBV3-1 to TRBJ1-2; TRBD1 agrees at 7 bases. This CDR3 comprises 13 residues. CDR1 and CDR2 from the germline V gene are LGHDT and YNNKEL (reference sequence). J was trimmed by 7 bases and V by 8 bases; bases with no gene match: 10. CDR3 protein: CASGLTGDSGYTF. The CDR3, as DNA: TGTGCCAGCGGTCTTACAGGGGATTCTGGCTACACCTTC.

The V gene is TRBV28, the J gene TRBJ1-5, with 7 nucleotides matching TRBD1. Trimming at V came to 5 bases and at J to 1 base, leaving 8 bases not matched to a gene. Germline V CDR1 and CDR2: MDHEN, SYDVKM. The length of the CDR3 is 16 residues. CDR3 sequence reads: CASSLLTGSSNQPQHF. The DNA for the CDR3 is TGTGCCAGCAGTCTCCTGACAGGGTCGAGCAATCAGCCCCAGCATTTT.